The rows below give T cell receptor beta chains drawn from one sample of a study of T cell responses to AZD1222 COVID-19 vaccine. Generated by immunoSEQ multiplex PCR, the TCRdb table keeps only in-frame clones and is missing some. The table has tens of thousands of clones, 89% seen once; the top ten hold about 2.2%. The specimen comprised peripheral blood, sampled on day 0 of AZD1222 vaccination. Every receptor here comes from an adult in good health. CDR3s leave out the opening cysteine and the closing phenylalanine or tryptophan. A clone size is listed for some rows: how often the clone was seen (once, few, many), or a class if it is expanded.

v_call: TRBV10-3; clone_size: NA; cdr3_aa: AINGLADDEQF
v_call: TRBV2; clone_size: NA; cdr3_aa: ASKREGETQY
v_call: TRBV27; clone_size: NA; cdr3_aa: ASRREKVNSPLH
v_call: TRBV27; clone_size: NA; cdr3_aa: ATAGPPYNEQF
v_call: TRBV6-1; clone_size: NA; cdr3_aa: ASSEVGSRSGDEQY
v_call: TRBV3-1/TRBV3-2; clone_size: NA; cdr3_aa: ASSLLTSSTVGYT
v_call: TRBV27; clone_size: NA; cdr3_aa: ASSLRDGRWNTEAF
v_call: TRBV4-1; clone_size: once; cdr3_aa: ASSRLTELGEQF
v_call: TRBV7-9; clone_size: NA; cdr3_aa: ASSPKFDEQY
v_call: TRBV11-2; clone_size: NA; cdr3_aa: ASSWGGGAGNSPLH
v_call: TRBV27; clone_size: NA; cdr3_aa: ASSFGFNQPQH
v_call: TRBV5-1; clone_size: NA; cdr3_aa: ASSLVADTEAF
v_call: TRBV7-2; clone_size: NA; cdr3_aa: ASSLIASGSPYNEQF
v_call: TRBV7-2; clone_size: NA; cdr3_aa: ASSSTGNPTGEQF
v_call: TRBV4-1; clone_size: NA; cdr3_aa: ASSQGQGTIGKLF
v_call: TRBV10-2; clone_size: NA; cdr3_aa: ASTEGGPRLYNEQF
v_call: TRBV6-5; clone_size: NA; cdr3_aa: ASSYSKDGTYEQY
v_call: TRBV6-6; clone_size: once; cdr3_aa: ASSNDGVGNGYT
v_call: TRBV5-1; clone_size: NA; cdr3_aa: ASSHGTSGREQF
v_call: TRBV19; clone_size: once; cdr3_aa: ASSIGRVRELF
v_call: TRBV5-1; clone_size: few; cdr3_aa: ASSLVAGVRDNEQF
v_call: TRBV6-2/TRBV6-3; clone_size: NA; cdr3_aa: ASSFYRGAGELF
v_call: TRBV3-1/TRBV3-2; clone_size: NA; cdr3_aa: ASSQALGLDEKLF
v_call: TRBV9; clone_size: NA; cdr3_aa: ASSLSGRGSYNEQF
v_call: TRBV4-3; clone_size: once; cdr3_aa: ASSQDWDRGPQPQH
v_call: TRBV9; clone_size: NA; cdr3_aa: ASSVATGQGNLYGYT
v_call: TRBV7-9; clone_size: NA; cdr3_aa: ASSSPSGANTEAF
v_call: TRBV5-4; clone_size: NA; cdr3_aa: ASSFAGGTYNEQF
v_call: TRBV7-7; clone_size: NA; cdr3_aa: ASSFQTSGRNWVSYEQY
v_call: TRBV9; clone_size: NA; cdr3_aa: ASSVVPGNTEAF
v_call: TRBV5-1; clone_size: NA; cdr3_aa: ASSLGGDGNTIY
v_call: TRBV7-2; clone_size: NA; cdr3_aa: ASSFTSGGIGNEQF
v_call: TRBV7-2; clone_size: NA; cdr3_aa: ASSLGQGRNQPQH
v_call: TRBV5-1; clone_size: NA; cdr3_aa: ASSPRTGGSPLH
v_call: TRBV29-1; clone_size: once; cdr3_aa: SVESRTSYDEQF
v_call: TRBV7-6; clone_size: NA; cdr3_aa: ASSLSQTGAGDTQY
v_call: TRBV30; clone_size: NA; cdr3_aa: AWSAPPRATLH
v_call: TRBV5-1; clone_size: NA; cdr3_aa: ASSLGGTGSNTGELF
v_call: TRBV4-3; clone_size: NA; cdr3_aa: ASSQGQGFTGELF
v_call: TRBV19; clone_size: NA; cdr3_aa: ASSIEGGGSIQY
v_call: TRBV10-2; clone_size: NA; cdr3_aa: ASGTGFSEQY
v_call: TRBV3-1/TRBV3-2; clone_size: NA; cdr3_aa: ASSQDKAANRYEQY
v_call: TRBV12-3/TRBV12-4; clone_size: NA; cdr3_aa: ASGLSPSYEQY
v_call: TRBV7-9; clone_size: NA; cdr3_aa: ASSSLNGQGSGNTIY
v_call: TRBV30; clone_size: NA; cdr3_aa: ACIGQLNTEAF
v_call: TRBV20-1; clone_size: NA; cdr3_aa: SARQRGTQY
v_call: TRBV20-1; clone_size: NA; cdr3_aa: SASGGHLEAF
v_call: TRBV6-5; clone_size: NA; cdr3_aa: ASMGRGYGYT
v_call: TRBV11-2; clone_size: NA; cdr3_aa: ASLGGPDTGELF
v_call: TRBV29-1; clone_size: NA; cdr3_aa: SVGWGPGNTIY
v_call: TRBV15; clone_size: NA; cdr3_aa: ATSRSGVRSYNEQF
v_call: TRBV6-1; clone_size: NA; cdr3_aa: ASSGSGKGFGEKLF
v_call: TRBV7-8; clone_size: NA; cdr3_aa: ASSTPRGSYEQY
v_call: TRBV7-9; clone_size: NA; cdr3_aa: ASSSGNSPLH
v_call: TRBV18; clone_size: NA; cdr3_aa: ASSPGTGRGNIQY